A single T cell receptor (beta chain) is shown here with its context. TCRdb re-called the reads with MiXCR, one entry per CDR3 protein. Of around 300,000 distinct CDR3 sequences detected, approximately 9.5% appear once; the ten largest clones hold around 4.1%. The source of the sample is a study of T cell repertoires in cytomegalovirus infection. Germline CDR1 reads MGHDK; CDR2 reads SYGVNS. The CDR3 runs to 15 residues. V dropped 4 bases and J dropped 0 bases, with 9 bases sitting between them. Sequencing was performed on PBMCs. This TCR came from a human donor in good health (CMV status not recorded). Some clones in this sample may be carry-over from other donors' samples. This chain connects TRBV25-1 to TRBJ1-4; no firm D call. CDR3 in amino acids: CASSGPRATNEKLFF. DNA of the CDR3: TGTGCCAGCAGTGGACCTCGGGCAACTAATGAAAAACTGTTTTTT.